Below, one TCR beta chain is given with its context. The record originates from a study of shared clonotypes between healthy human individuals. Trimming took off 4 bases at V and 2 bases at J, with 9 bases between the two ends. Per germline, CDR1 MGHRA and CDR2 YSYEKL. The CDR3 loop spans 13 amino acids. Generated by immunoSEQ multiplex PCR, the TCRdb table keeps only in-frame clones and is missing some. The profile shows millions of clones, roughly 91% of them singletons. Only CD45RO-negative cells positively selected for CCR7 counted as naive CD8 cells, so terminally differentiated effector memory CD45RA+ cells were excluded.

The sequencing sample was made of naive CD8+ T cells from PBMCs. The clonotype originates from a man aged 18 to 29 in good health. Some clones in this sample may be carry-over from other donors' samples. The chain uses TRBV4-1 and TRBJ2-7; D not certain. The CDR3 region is CASSPGRTYEQYF. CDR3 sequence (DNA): TGCGCCAGCAGCCCTGGACGGACCTACGAGCAGTACTTC.